This T cell receptor (beta chain) was identified during a study of blood T cell repertoires in COVID-19. Generated by immunoSEQ multiplex PCR, the TCRdb table keeps only in-frame clones and is missing some. The sample yields some 190,000 clones, roughly 80% seen once. The CDR3 covers 13 residues. V was pared by 3 bases and J by 4 bases, with 6 bases between. The chain joins TRBV12-3 or TRBV12-4 to TRBJ1-4; D gene unclear. The specimen was PBMCs or T cells enriched from blood (not recorded which). The TCR was taken from a woman in her twenties or thirties who had recovered from COVID-19. In DNA form, the CDR3 reads TGTGCCAGCAGTTTTTCATTTAATGAAAAACTGTTTTTT. Its translation is CASSFSFNEKLFF.